This record concerns one T cell receptor beta chain sequence. Its antigen remains unidentified. Nothing much larger sits one base from this clone, and base qualities are not available. This sample stems from a study of beta chain features in type 1 diabetes (dated by TCRdb to 2017 to 2018). For the wider study: No differences in mean age, gender distribution, total cell number or subset yield were found between patients and healthy donors. A total of 107,917,701 sorted cells were examined across all samples, and RNA yield correlated strongly with the number of cells per subset. In the study, TCRB repertoires of sorted circulating CD4+ T cell subsets from recently diagnosed type 1 diabetes patients were compared with those of matched healthy donors. Regulatory and stem cell-like memory subsets were isolated from only 8 patients and roughly 8 healthy donors, whereas naive and central memory subsets came from all 30 or so donors. On the study overall, not on this receptor specifically: Because the HLA sub-analyses included only small numbers of individuals, any influence of HLA type on TCRB rearrangement was left unresolved. Fewer insertions and more nucleotide deletions at VDJ recombination sites were observed in patients with type 1 diabetes, implying thymic rearrangement abnormalities. Naive, central memory and regulatory TCRB repertoires appeared to be more similar among patients than among healthy donors. Because cDNA was sequenced instead of genomic DNA, activated cells with high expression could be over-represented, although the groups did not differ in activation or CD3 levels. PCR might favor shorter templates, but patient and control samples were amplified and corrected together, so any skew would affect both groups equally. Type 1 diabetes patients showed a moderate but significant shortening of TCRB CDR3 length in all four CD4+ subsets.

The High Capacity cDNA Reverse Transcription Kit was used to reverse transcribe all of the isolated RNA, meaning that expressed TCRB transcripts were what got sequenced. Deep immunoSEQ sequencing was performed on naive, central memory and regulatory T cell samples, with an average of roughly 3.5 million total reads per sample. After sorted cells were lysed in RLT buffer, RNA was extracted with DNase-treated RNeasy Micro or Mini kits, with the choice depending on cell number. Each cell subset was processed on its own to prevent cross-contamination, while patient and healthy donor samples were processed together. TCRB sequences were amplified from cDNA with the immunoSEQ multiplex PCR, producing 87-bp fragments spanning the CDR3 region. The amplicons were sequenced using the Illumina HiSeq platform. The authors processed their data as follows. PCR bias was corrected computationally using synthetic template baselines, and reads within Hamming distance 2 were collapsed, with unmergeable singletons discarded. Reads were aligned against IMGT so that V, D and J genes, CDR3 length and insertions or deletions at six rearrangement sites could be assigned. Within each subset, clonotype counts were normalized to sorted cell number, after which true diversity and Gini coefficients were computed with the tcR R package. The overlap coefficient, calculated on TCRB nucleotide sequences, was used to measure repertoire sharing. Out-of-frame TCRB sequences from naive cells were analyzed to stand in for the pre-selection repertoire. This immuneACCESS table, as held by TCRdb, lists in-frame sequences with V and J called but not all clones. Of the missing ones, under half trace to an unresolved V gene in checked studies; the others have no known cause. V and J calls plus clone size are reproduced from that table; the DNA served to infer D and trimming. This sample has roughly 330,000 clones in its table, and less than 15% of those were observed once. Jointly, the top ten make up about 0.016% of the sample.

Each donor gave one peripheral blood draw, averaging around 0.11 L, which was collected into heparinised tubes. Using a panel that included CD45RO, CCR7, CD25, CD127, CD95 and CD27, naive, central memory, regulatory and stem cell-like memory CD4+ T cells were sorted on a BD FACSAria II. A purity above 98% was achieved for all sorted populations. Right away, PBMCs were isolated by Lymphoprep density gradient centrifugation and were stained directly, with no culture step. To minimize batch effects, samples were stained and sorted in pairs, one healthy donor with one patient per experiment. The CDR3 spans 13 residues, from the cysteine through the phenylalanine. Here the CDR3 DNA is all that survives: 39 bases in frame from base 1. CDR1 and CDR2 are drawn from the germline V gene (reference sequence): GTSNPN, SVGIG. The V and J ends are trimmed by 4 bases and 4 bases, leaving 13 bases between them.

Input material: naive CD4+ T cells from blood. The cell subset or site label, read with the paper, signifies: true naive CD4+ T cells. The receptor's source is a woman in her late teens or twenties with type 1 diabetes. The sequence joins TRBV30 to TRBJ1-2; TRBD1 might be the D gene, on 5 matching bases. The CDR3 has the sequence CAWNLGHGYGYTF. DNA sequence: TGTGCCTGGAATCTGGGGCACGGCTATGGCTACACCTTC.